This T cell receptor beta chain was observed in a study of Ad26.COV2.S vaccination and SARS-CoV-2 variants. Study results and limitations: The analyses of TCR breadth and depth may have understated the size of total T cell responses.

Only one count was recorded for this clone. Antigen unknown. Stated treatment: 15 to 20 received Ad26.COV2.S at low or high dose, single or two shots; about 5 received placebo; per-sample allocation not given. Sampling happened 63 days after the first vaccine or placebo injection. The repertoire was sequenced with immunoSEQ multiplex PCR; TCRdb's copy has only in-frame clones and lacks some. The data show 380,000 or so clones, around 82% seen once. This CDR3 is 13 amino acids long. Trimming removed 7 bases at V and 4 bases at J, with 13 bases between. This chain connects TRBV12-3 or TRBV12-4 to TRBJ1-1; possibly TRBD1 for D (6 bases). Source: peripheral blood, taken in a trial of Ad26.COV2.S vaccine versus placebo. This sequence originates from a person aged 18-60 years who received the Ad26.COV2.S COVID-19 vaccine or a placebo. CDR3 coding DNA: TGTGCCAGCAACCTCCAGGGGCGCACTGAAGCTTTCTTT. Its protein is CASNLQGRTEAFF.